One sample yielded the 20 T cell receptor beta chains listed below, sequenced in a study of T cells after yellow fever vaccination. One entry per CDR3 protein results from TCRdb running MiXCR on the 5' RACE reads. Of 120,000 to 150,000 distinct CDR3 sequences in the sample, 7.7% are singletons; the top ten hold 0.73%. Sequencing was performed on CD4+ T cells sorted from PBMCs, taken 5 days after the yellow fever booster vaccination. Receptors originate from a young man who received the YFV17D yellow fever vaccine.

This clonotype was detected ten times or more. V and J are TRBV2 and TRBJ1-5, with TRBD1 as a possible D gene (5 bases). The CDR3 length is 15 residues. Trimming removed 0 bases at V and 7 bases at J, with 13 bases between. The germline V gene encodes CDR1 SNHLY and CDR2 FYNNEI. DNA for the CDR3: TGTGCCAGCAGTGAAGCCCGGGGCCCGGGGCAGCCCCAGCATTTT. This encodes CASSEARGPGQPQHF.

This clonotype was found many times. This sequence joins TRBV6-6 and TRBJ2-5; D not resolved. Germline values: CDR1 MNHNY, CDR2 SVGAGI (reference sequence). The V gene lost 2 bases and the J gene lost 5 bases, with 6 bases spanning the gap. This CDR3 has 12 residues. The CDR3 nucleotides are TGTGCCAGCAGTTACGCTTACGAGACCCAGTACTTC. Translated, it gives CASSYAYETQYF.

This clonotype has just a few counts. The rearrangement links TRBV27 to TRBJ2-1; 14 bases match TRBD2. The CDR3 totals 16 residues. V lost 4 bases and J lost 8; bases outside the gene matches: 7. The germline V gene has CDR1 MNHEY and CDR2 SMNVEV (reference sequence). The CDR3 reads CASSSGLAGVQYEQFF. For the CDR3, the DNA is TGTGCCAGCAGTTCGGGACTAGCGGGAGTACAATATGAGCAGTTCTTC.

The chain is built from TRBV7-8 and TRBJ2-7, with D possibly TRBD2 on 6 matching bases. Trimming removed 5 bases from V and 2 bases from J, with 19 bases in between. Germline-derived CDR1 and CDR2 are SGHVS and FQNEAQ. The CDR3 spans 16 residues. CDR3 region: CASSQRGTLTTYEQYF. CDR3 in DNA: TGTGCCAGCAGCCAGCGCGGGACTCTTACAACCTACGAGCAGTACTTC.

This chain joins TRBV20-1 and TRBJ1-2, with TRBD1 matching 10 bases. V shed 6 bases and J 8 bases; nucleotides not matched to a gene: 12. The germline gives CDR1 DFQATT, CDR2 SNEGSKA (reference sequence). The CDR3 totals 14 residues. The CDR3 DNA is TGCAGTGCCCCGGGACAGGGGAGGAACGGGGGCTACACCTTC. Protein product: CSAPGQGRNGGYTF.

This clonotype was seen a handful of times. The gene calls are TRBV7-2 and TRBJ2-7; D is perhaps TRBD1 (5 bases). Looked up from germline, CDR1 is SGHTA and CDR2 is FQGNSA. CDR3 length: 15 residues. Trimming removed 1 base at V and 2 bases at J, with 12 bases between. CDR3 nucleotides: TGTGCCAGCAGCTTAGGCAGGGCCGGTACCTACGAGCAGTACTTC. It yields the protein CASSLGRAGTYEQYF.

The sample holds many counts of this clonotype. V is TRBV12-3 or TRBV12-4 and J is TRBJ2-7, with 9 nucleotides matching TRBD1. The trim removed 6 bases at V and 3 bases at J, leaving 9 bases unmatched. The CDR3 consists of 15 residues. CDR3 in amino acids: CASSRDRGSHYEQYF. CDR3 DNA: TGTGCCAGCAGCCGTGACAGGGGGTCGCACTACGAGCAGTACTTC.

There are many counts of this clonotype. V and J are TRBV19 and TRBJ1-5; 10 bases agree with TRBD1. V dropped 6 bases and J dropped 2; count of bases not matched to a gene: 7. The CDR3 extends over 16 amino acids. The germline CDR1 and CDR2 sequences are LNHDA and SQIVND (reference sequence). The DNA of the CDR3 is TGTGCCAGTAGACGGGGACAGGGGCTGGGCAATCAGCCCCAGCATTTT. As protein: CASRRGQGLGNQPQHF.

This chain uses TRBV6-1 with TRBJ2-7; no definite D call. CDR3 length equals 12 residues. The germline V gene has CDR1 MNHNS and CDR2 SASEGT. V was cut by 1 base and J by 2 bases, with 3 bases left in between. CDR3 in DNA: TGTGCCAGCAGTGAAGGGGCCTACGAGCAGTACTTC. Its protein product is CASSEGAYEQYF.

This clonotype has a count of ten or more. The DNA for the CDR3 is TGCGCCAGCAGAAGCACTCTAGACACAGATACGCAGTATTTT. Translated: CASRSTLDTDTQYF. The chain links TRBV5-1 to TRBJ2-3; no definite D call. This CDR3 is built from 14 residues. Deletions cut 5 bases from V and 2 bases from J, with 12 bases between. Germline CDR1 is SGHRS and CDR2 is YFSETQ.

This clonotype was seen repeatedly, ten times or more. The V call is TRBV20-1, the J call TRBJ2-5; TRBD2 matches at 9 bases. CDR3 length: 15 residues. The junction had 12 bases not matched to a gene; V was cut back by 5 bases and J by 5 bases. CDR1 is DFQATT, CDR2 SNEGSKA, per germline (reference sequence). The CDR3 loop reads CSASKLAGRGETQYF. The CDR3 nucleotides read TGCAGTGCTTCTAAACTAGCGGGCCGCGGGGAGACCCAGTACTTC.

This clonotype was counted many times. The J gene is TRBJ2-1, the V gene TRBV27, with 9 bases aligning to TRBD1. CDR3 length equals 18 residues. Trimming removed 6 bases from V and 8 bases from J; junction bases left unmatched: 20. The germline gives CDR1 MNHEY, CDR2 SMNVEV (reference sequence). Written as DNA, the CDR3 is TGTGCCAGCAGGCGACAGGGGGTAGGAGTCTACTACCATCATGAGCAGTTCTTC. Protein product: CASRRQGVGVYYHHEQFF.

Many counts were recorded for this clonotype. This chain links TRBV7-2 with TRBJ1-5, with D perhaps matching TRBD1 (5 bases). The length of the CDR3 is 15 residues. Trimming cost V 6 bases and J 2 bases, with 14 bases left between them. Germline CDR1 reads SGHTA; CDR2 reads FQGNSA. CDR3 sequence reads: CASSNDPGGNQPQHF. The CDR3 nucleotides are TGTGCCAGCAGTAACGATCCGGGGGGCAATCAGCCCCAGCATTTT.

This clonotype was picked up many times. The chain joins TRBV15 to TRBJ2-1, with 15 bases fitting TRBD2. Germline CDR1 and CDR2: LNHNV and YYDKDF (reference sequence). V trimming: 3 bases; J trimming: 4 bases; junction bases outside the gene matches: 7. This CDR3 is 18 amino acids long. The CDR3 protein is CATSSLPGLAGGYNEQFF. The CDR3 nucleotides are TGTGCCACCAGCAGCCTTCCGGGACTAGCGGGAGGTTACAATGAGCAGTTCTTC.

This clonotype was counted many times. The V and J genes are TRBV5-1 and TRBJ2-2, with 8 bases fitting TRBD1. Germline V CDR1 and CDR2: SGHRS, YFSETQ. The length of the CDR3 is 17 residues. V was pared by 0 bases and J by 0 bases, with 4 bases of the junction left unmatched. The CDR3 sequence: CASSLESRGPNTGELFF. CDR3 sequence (DNA): TGCGCCAGCAGCTTGGAGTCCAGGGGGCCGAACACCGGGGAGCTGTTTTTT.

This clonotype was seen repeatedly, ten times or more. Written as DNA, the CDR3 is TGCGCCAGCAGCTTAGGGACGGACTATTCACCCCTCCACTTT. The encoded protein is CASSLGTDYSPLHF. This chain connects TRBV5-1 to TRBJ1-6; perhaps TRBD1 as D (5 bases). CDR3 size: 14 residues. Germline CDR1 reads SGHRS; CDR2 reads YFSETQ. The V end was cut by 2 bases, the J end by 8 bases, with 11 bases between.

This clonotype was observed at least ten times. The rearrangement uses TRBV5-1 and TRBJ2-5; 9 bases match TRBD1. This CDR3 region has 18 residues. V shed 2 bases and J 5 bases; nucleotides not matched to a gene: 16. The germline CDR1 and CDR2 sequences are SGHRS and YFSETQ. CDR3 region: CASSLTSSGQGPRETQYF. DNA for the CDR3: TGCGCCAGCAGCTTAACTTCCAGCGGACAGGGGCCGAGGGAGACCCAGTACTTC.

This clonotype was seen repeatedly, ten times or more. In DNA form, the CDR3 reads TGTGCCAGCAGTTACCTGGGCTTAGCGAACACCGGGGAGCTGTTTTTT. It is translated as CASSYLGLANTGELFF. The genes are TRBV6-2 or TRBV6-3 and TRBJ2-2, with D unclear. The CDR3 extends over 16 amino acids. Trimming left V 2 bases short and J 0 bases short, with 10 bases between. From germline, CDR1 is MNHEY and CDR2 SVGEGT.

This clonotype was detected many times. The chain links TRBV3-1 to TRBJ1-1, with D unresolved. Trimming removed 6 bases at V and 5 bases at J, with 19 bases between. The germline V gene has CDR1 LGHDT and CDR2 YNNKEL (reference sequence). The CDR3 sequence is 15 residues long. CDR3 protein: CASRNGGLGSTEAFF. Written as DNA, the CDR3 is TGTGCCAGCAGGAACGGTGGTTTAGGGAGTACTGAAGCTTTCTTT.

This clonotype was recorded at least ten times. The chain carries TRBV12-3 or TRBV12-4 and TRBJ1-5; D perhaps matches TRBD1 (5 bases). The CDR3 extends over 15 amino acids. V was trimmed by 3 bases and J by 2 bases, leaving 11 bases between them. CDR3 nucleotide sequence: TGTGCCAGCAGTTTTCGAGGGGCCGGCAATCAGCCCCAGCATTTT. It yields the protein CASSFRGAGNQPQHF.